This T cell receptor (beta chain) was sequenced during a study of beta chain features in type 1 diabetes. Study observations and caveats: Any HLA-type effect on TCRB rearrangement remained unresolved here.

The CDR3 length is 15 residues. J was trimmed by 7 bases and V by 4 bases; bases with no gene match: 8. Germline CDR1 reads SGHRS; CDR2 reads YFSETQ. Every isolated RNA sample was fully reverse transcribed, so sequencing captured expressed TCRB transcripts. Measured with immunoSEQ multiplex PCR; TCRdb has only the in-frame clones, and not every one. The data hold some 400,000 clones, with more than 13% observed a single time. This clone was recorded a few times. Its antigen is undetermined. The specimen sequenced was naive CD4+ T cells from blood. This clonotype was sampled from a woman under 30 in good health. The chain couples TRBV5-1 to TRBJ2-1; 10 nucleotides align to TRBD2. The CDR3 DNA follows: TGCGCCAGCAGCGCGACCGGGACTAGCGCGAATGAGCAGTTCTTC. Translating gives CASSATGTSANEQFF.